These T cell receptor beta chains were read from a single sample in a study of blood T cells in healthy people across ages. TCRdb processed the 5' RACE reads anew with MiXCR; each CDR3 protein has one entry. The sample lists 720,000 or so distinct CDR3 sequences; approximately 40% were seen once. Sequencing was done on a sample of blood. These receptors all stem from an elderly man in good health. Each CDR3 is given with its conserved first and last residue. A D gene is named only where the DNA matches it firmly. Size values are once, few and many counts, or a class for expanded clones, and some rows have none.

D gene,clone size,J gene,V gene,CDR3 protein,CDR3 DNA
TRBD2,once,TRBJ2-3,TRBV2,CASIGRTRTDTQYF,TGTGCCAGCATCGGGAGGACTCGCACAGATACGCAGTATTTT
-,-,TRBJ2-3,TRBV29-1,CSVVQGTDTQYF,TGCAGCGTTGTACAGGGCACAGATACGCAGTATTTT
-,few,TRBJ2-1,TRBV12-3/TRBV12-4,CASSLQEYNEQFF,TGTGCCAGCAGTCTTCAGGAGTACAATGAGCAGTTCTTC
TRBD2,-,TRBJ2-4,TRBV24-1,CATSDTVGGVGQNIQYF,TGTGCCACCAGTGACACCGTCGGGGGGGTCGGTCAGAACATTCAGTACTTC
-,once,TRBJ2-3,TRBV5-1,CASSLVDGGSDAQYF,TGCGCCAGCAGCTTGGTTGATGGGGGTTCAGATGCGCAGTATTTT
TRBD1,few,TRBJ1-4,TRBV6-1,CASSKGQKNEKLFF,TGTGCCAGCAGCAAGGGACAGAAAAATGAAAAACTGTTTTTT
TRBD2,-,TRBJ2-5,TRBV7-3,CASSLTPSGSPETQYF,TGTGCCAGCAGCTTAACTCCTAGCGGGAGTCCGGAGACCCAGTACTTC
TRBD2,-,TRBJ2-1,TRBV6-1,CASSVPAGAYNEQFF,TGTGCCAGCAGTGTTCCAGCGGGGGCCTACAATGAGCAGTTCTTC
-,-,TRBJ2-5,TRBV19,CASKREETQYF,TGTGCCAGTAAAAGGGAAGAGACCCAGTACTTC
-,-,TRBJ2-3,TRBV6-1,CASDTGELAVDTQYF,TGTGCCAGCGATACGGGAGAACTCGCTGTAGATACGCAGTATTTT
-,-,TRBJ1-5,TRBV7-2,CASSGSPNQPQHF,TGTGCCAGCAGCGGAAGTCCGAATCAGCCCCAGCATTTT
-,-,TRBJ2-6,TRBV3-1,CASSQGRGESGANVLTF,TGTGCCAGCAGCCAAGGTCGGGGAGAGTCGGGGGCCAACGTCCTGACTTTC
-,few,TRBJ1-4,TRBV20-1,CSASNRDISNEKLFF,TGCAGTGCTAGCAACAGGGACATCTCTAATGAAAAACTGTTTTTT
-,-,TRBJ1-3,TRBV18,CASSPQGTGNTIYF,TGTGCCAGCTCACCACAGGGAACTGGAAACACCATATATTTT
TRBD1,-,TRBJ1-4,TRBV7-9,CASSLGTAPNEKLFF,TGTGCCAGCAGCCTCGGGACAGCCCCTAATGAAAAACTGTTTTTT
-,-,TRBJ2-2,TRBV20-1,CRARQYRGSTGELFF,TGCAGGGCTAGACAGTACAGAGGTTCCACCGGGGAGCTGTTTTTT
-,-,TRBJ2-7,TRBV3-1,CASSQPGRVHEQYF,TGTGCCAGCAGCCAACCGGGCAGGGTCCACGAGCAGTACTTC
TRBD1,-,TRBJ1-4,TRBV7-2,CASSFDRDEKLFF,TGTGCCAGCAGCTTCGACAGGGATGAAAAACTGTTTTTT
-,many,TRBJ2-3,TRBV4-3,CASSQDSRHSTDTQYF,TGCGCCAGCAGCCAAGATAGTCGGCACAGCACAGATACGCAGTATTTT
-,-,TRBJ2-1,TRBV15,CATSRDPGTEQFF,TGTGCCACCAGCAGGGACCCGGGGACGGAGCAGTTCTTC